This T cell receptor beta chain was sequenced in a study of T cells in women clearing cervical HPV infection. Study details: Donors had HPV16-related CIN3 or worse; 2 had invasive cancer. HLA type could not be excluded as a confounder. Study-level findings and limits: Associations may precede or follow infection; HPV-specific or memory T cells were not isolated.

Data came from immunoSEQ multiplex PCR; TCRdb stores just in-frame clones and leaves some out. Here the sample table reports about 32,000 clones. Worth noting for this clone: Its target is unknown. The read ends 3 residues early relative to the CDR3; the germline J gene fills the gap.

HPV was found by MY09/MY11 PCR and dot-blot genotyping. CDR3 length equals 12 residues. CDR1 and CDR2 from the germline V gene are SNHLY and FYNNEI. V was trimmed by 7 bases and J by 4 bases, leaving 10 bases between them. Material for sequencing was blood buffy coat. The chain uses TRBV2 and TRBJ1-1; D perhaps matches TRBD1 (6 bases). The TCR was taken from a woman aged 18 to 69 with a cervical HPV16 infection that either progressed to CIN3+ or cleared (not recorded which). The CDR3 protein is CASKEGGTEAFF. CDR3 DNA (partial): TGTGCCAGCAAAGAAGGGGGCACTGAA.